This TCR beta chain emerged from a study of blood T cell repertoires in COVID-19. The method was immunoSEQ multiplex PCR; TCRdb's version includes in-frame clones alone and lacks a portion of them. The sample lists 60,000 to 75,000 clones; around 79% were seen once. The clonotype originates from a man between 60 and 70 years old with active or convalescent COVID-19. Sequenced input: peripheral blood.

This CDR3 is CASSLPGTSGGDYEQYF. The CDR3 DNA reads TGTGCCAGCAGCTTACCTGGGACTAGCGGGGGGGATTACGAGCAGTACTTC. The chain joins TRBV7-2 to TRBJ2-7; 16 nucleotides match TRBD2. CDR3 length equals 17 residues. From germline, CDR1 is SGHTA and CDR2 FQGNSA. The J segment lost 4 bases and the V segment lost 2 bases, leaving 5 bases of the junction unmatched.